A selection of T cell receptor beta chains follows, all from one sample in a study of low-dose radiotherapy and immunotherapy resistance in tumors. TCRdb passed the reads through MiXCR, listing each CDR3 protein once. The sample contains roughly 52,000 distinct CDR3 sequences, around 34% of which appear only once. The material sequenced was PBMCs, taken after low-dose radiotherapy plus immunotherapy. Every receptor here comes from a male donor with rectosigmoid adenocarcinoma. Each CDR3 is given with its conserved first and last residue. Each record gives: V gene, D gene, clone size, J gene, CDR3 protein, CDR3 DNA. A D gene is named only where the DNA matches it firmly. Clone sizes are given selectively: once, few, many, or a class where the clone is expanded.

v_call: TRBV6-1; d_call: .; clone_size: .; j_call: TRBJ1-1; cdr3_aa: CASKQSPTEMNTEAFF; cdr3_nt: TGTGCCAGCAAACAGAGTCCAACAGAGATGAACACTGAAGCTTTCTTT
v_call: TRBV11-2; d_call: .; clone_size: .; j_call: TRBJ2-6; cdr3_aa: CASSHISLAAGANVLTF; cdr3_nt: TGTGCCAGCAGCCACATATCTTTGGCGGCTGGGGCCAACGTCCTGACTTTC
v_call: TRBV6-2/TRBV6-3; d_call: .; clone_size: .; j_call: TRBJ2-5; cdr3_aa: CASSFRAWYQETQYF; cdr3_nt: TGTGCCAGCAGTTTCAGGGCCTGGTACCAAGAGACCCAGTACTTC
v_call: TRBV18; d_call: .; clone_size: .; j_call: TRBJ1-1; cdr3_aa: CASSAGRDTEAFF; cdr3_nt: TGTGCCAGCTCAGCGGGACGCGACACTGAAGCTTTCTTT
v_call: TRBV24-1; d_call: .; clone_size: many; j_call: TRBJ2-3; cdr3_aa: CATSEDSTDTQYF; cdr3_nt: TGTGCCACCAGTGAAGACAGCACAGATACGCAGTATTTT
v_call: TRBV7-6; d_call: TRBD1; clone_size: many; j_call: TRBJ2-7; cdr3_aa: CASSLVSGQGPYEQYF; cdr3_nt: TGTGCCAGCAGCTTAGTATCAGGACAGGGTCCCTACGAGCAGTACTTC
v_call: TRBV20-1; d_call: TRBD1; clone_size: many; j_call: TRBJ1-5; cdr3_aa: CSARDGTGVLGGNQPQHF; cdr3_nt: TGCAGTGCTAGAGACGGGACAGGGGTGTTAGGGGGCAATCAGCCCCAGCATTTT
v_call: TRBV30; d_call: .; clone_size: many; j_call: TRBJ1-3; cdr3_aa: CAWGRERTGNTIYF; cdr3_nt: TGTGCCTGGGGCAGGGAAAGGACTGGAAACACCATATATTTT
v_call: TRBV11-3; d_call: .; clone_size: once; j_call: TRBJ2-1; cdr3_aa: CASSLQGTHNEQFF; cdr3_nt: TGTGCCAGCAGCTTACAGGGTACCCACAATGAGCAGTTCTTC
v_call: TRBV6-2/TRBV6-3; d_call: TRBD1; clone_size: many; j_call: TRBJ1-3; cdr3_aa: CASSRDRGSGNTIYF; cdr3_nt: TGTGCCAGCAGTCGGGACAGAGGGTCTGGAAACACCATATATTTT
v_call: TRBV6-2/TRBV6-3; d_call: TRBD1; clone_size: many; j_call: TRBJ1-5; cdr3_aa: CASRYRGLNQPQHF; cdr3_nt: TGTGCCAGCAGGTACAGGGGGCTCAATCAGCCCCAGCATTTT
v_call: TRBV19; d_call: TRBD2; clone_size: .; j_call: TRBJ2-1; cdr3_aa: CASSIVWAGVYNEQFF; cdr3_nt: TGTGCCAGTAGTATCGTTTGGGCGGGAGTCTACAATGAGCAGTTCTTC
v_call: TRBV24-1; d_call: TRBD1; clone_size: many; j_call: TRBJ1-1; cdr3_aa: CATSDAGQGRTEAFF; cdr3_nt: TGTGCCACCAGTGACGCCGGACAGGGCAGGACTGAAGCTTTCTTT
v_call: TRBV6-2/TRBV6-3; d_call: .; clone_size: many; j_call: TRBJ2-3; cdr3_aa: CASSLQGATQYF; cdr3_nt: TGTGCCAGCAGCCTTCAAGGGGCGACGCAGTATTTT
v_call: TRBV9; d_call: TRBD2; clone_size: .; j_call: TRBJ2-4; cdr3_aa: CASSPVGGDRNIQYF; cdr3_nt: TGTGCCAGCAGCCCCGTGGGAGGGGATCGGAACATTCAGTACTTC
v_call: TRBV7-2; d_call: TRBD1; clone_size: many; j_call: TRBJ1-4; cdr3_aa: CASSLRQGVTTNEKLFF; cdr3_nt: TGTGCCAGCAGCCTTAGACAGGGGGTTACAACTAATGAAAAACTGTTTTTT
v_call: TRBV29-1; d_call: .; clone_size: .; j_call: TRBJ2-6; cdr3_aa: CSAGWASGANVLTF; cdr3_nt: TGCAGCGCTGGGTGGGCTTCTGGGGCCAACGTCCTGACTTTC
v_call: TRBV30; d_call: .; clone_size: many; j_call: TRBJ2-3; cdr3_aa: CAWSTDTDTQYF; cdr3_nt: TGTGCCTGGAGTACCGACACAGATACGCAGTATTTT
v_call: TRBV7-2; d_call: TRBD2; clone_size: many; j_call: TRBJ2-5; cdr3_aa: CASSGTRSGGGETQYF; cdr3_nt: TGTGCCAGCAGCGGGACCCGTAGCGGGGGAGGAGAGACCCAGTACTTC
v_call: TRBV7-9; d_call: .; clone_size: .; j_call: TRBJ2-3; cdr3_aa: CASSSLGGSTDTQYF; cdr3_nt: TGTGCCAGCAGCAGCCTGGGCGGGAGCACAGATACGCAGTATTTT
v_call: TRBV28; d_call: .; clone_size: .; j_call: TRBJ1-6; cdr3_aa: CASSHSEPRDSPLHF; cdr3_nt: TGTGCCAGCAGTCACTCCGAACCCAGGGATTCACCCCTCCACTTT
v_call: TRBV19; d_call: TRBD1; clone_size: many; j_call: TRBJ1-4; cdr3_aa: CASSGQGNEKLFF; cdr3_nt: TGTGCCAGCTCCGGACAGGGAAATGAAAAACTGTTTTTT
v_call: TRBV27; d_call: .; clone_size: many; j_call: TRBJ1-5; cdr3_aa: CASRGTHSNQPQHF; cdr3_nt: TGTGCCAGCCGCGGGACACATAGCAATCAGCCCCAGCATTTT
v_call: TRBV7-6; d_call: TRBD1; clone_size: many; j_call: TRBJ1-2; cdr3_aa: CASSLTGTGNYGYTF; cdr3_nt: TGTGCCAGCAGCCTTACTGGGACAGGGAACTATGGCTACACCTTC
v_call: TRBV4-2; d_call: TRBD2; clone_size: .; j_call: TRBJ2-5; cdr3_aa: CASSQDPASGQETQYF; cdr3_nt: TGTGCCAGCAGCCAAGATCCGGCTAGCGGACAAGAGACCCAGTACTTC
v_call: TRBV9; d_call: .; clone_size: once; j_call: TRBJ2-3; cdr3_aa: CASSVTGKVTDTQYF; cdr3_nt: TGTGCCAGCAGCGTAACCGGGAAAGTCACAGATACGCAGTATTTT
v_call: TRBV20-1; d_call: TRBD1; clone_size: many; j_call: TRBJ2-7; cdr3_aa: CSARGTGKDEQYF; cdr3_nt: TGCAGTGCTAGAGGGACAGGGAAAGACGAGCAGTACTTC
v_call: TRBV11-2; d_call: TRBD2; clone_size: .; j_call: TRBJ2-2; cdr3_aa: CASSPSGGGRAAGELFF; cdr3_nt: TGTGCCAGCAGCCCCTCCGGGGGGGGACGGGCCGCCGGGGAGCTGTTTTTT
v_call: TRBV20-1; d_call: .; clone_size: many; j_call: TRBJ1-1; cdr3_aa: CSASPQGRTEAFF; cdr3_nt: TGCAGTGCTAGCCCCCAGGGAAGGACTGAAGCTTTCTTT
v_call: TRBV29-1; d_call: .; clone_size: .; j_call: TRBJ1-3; cdr3_aa: CSVENVGTSGNTIYF; cdr3_nt: TGCAGCGTTGAGAATGTGGGCACTTCTGGAAACACCATATATTTT
v_call: TRBV21-1; d_call: .; clone_size: many; j_call: TRBJ1-4; cdr3_aa: CASSLGFVGHNEKLFF; cdr3_nt: TGTGCCAGCTCGCTCGGTTTTGTAGGACATAATGAAAAACTGTTTTTT
v_call: TRBV4-3; d_call: TRBD2; clone_size: many; j_call: TRBJ2-2; cdr3_aa: CASSPVAGEAGELFF; cdr3_nt: TGCGCCAGCAGCCCCGTAGCGGGAGAAGCCGGGGAGCTGTTTTTT
v_call: TRBV4-1; d_call: .; clone_size: .; j_call: TRBJ2-7; cdr3_aa: CASSQVETVGYEQYF; cdr3_nt: TGCGCCAGCAGCCAAGTCGAAACGGTCGGCTACGAGCAGTACTTC
v_call: TRBV2; d_call: .; clone_size: .; j_call: TRBJ1-1; cdr3_aa: CASRSRRLGTEAFF; cdr3_nt: TGTGCCAGCAGATCAAGACGTTTGGGCACTGAAGCTTTCTTT
v_call: TRBV28; d_call: .; clone_size: many; j_call: TRBJ2-7; cdr3_aa: CASRETGTRSYEQYF; cdr3_nt: TGTGCCAGCAGAGAGACAGGGACTCGCTCCTACGAGCAGTACTTC
v_call: TRBV2; d_call: .; clone_size: few; j_call: TRBJ1-3; cdr3_aa: CASTVPRGTQGNTIYF; cdr3_nt: TGTGCCAGCACGGTTCCACGGGGCACTCAAGGAAACACCATATATTTT
v_call: TRBV6-2/TRBV6-3; d_call: .; clone_size: .; j_call: TRBJ1-2; cdr3_aa: CASSYSQGGYGYTF; cdr3_nt: TGTGCCAGCAGCTATTCACAGGGCGGCTATGGCTACACCTTC
v_call: TRBV7-6; d_call: .; clone_size: many; j_call: TRBJ2-1; cdr3_aa: CASSLTGVYNEQFF; cdr3_nt: TGTGCCAGCAGCTTAACGGGAGTGTACAATGAGCAGTTCTTC
v_call: TRBV19; d_call: .; clone_size: .; j_call: TRBJ1-1; cdr3_aa: CASSITTGAQSPEAFF; cdr3_nt: TGTGCCAGTAGTATAACGACGGGGGCCCAAAGCCCTGAAGCTTTCTTT
v_call: TRBV6-5; d_call: .; clone_size: .; j_call: TRBJ1-2; cdr3_aa: CASSYRGIGYGYTF; cdr3_nt: TGTGCCAGCAGTTACAGGGGAATTGGCTATGGCTACACCTTC